This T cell receptor beta chain was captured by sequencing in a study of PD-L1 blockade in urothelial cancer. Study information: Timepoints chosen for blood analysis were 3 weeks (second dose) and 6 weeks after treatment start. Counts from blood samples showed a median of about 140,000 T cells.

As for time point: pretreatment peripheral blood. TCRdb's copy holds only in-frame clones and misses some; the assay was immunoSEQ multiplex PCR. The sample lists approximately 67,000 clones, approximately 84% occurring once. The source of this sequence is a man aged 60-69 years with urothelial cancer. The sequences come from PBMCs, collected around atezolizumab (anti-PD-L1) treatment.

In DNA, the CDR3 is TGTGCCAGCAGCTTGGTACCTAGCGGATACCAAGAGACCCAGTACTTC. Translation gives CASSLVPSGYQETQYF. The rearrangement joins TRBV5-5 to TRBJ2-5; TRBD2 agrees at 7 bases. The CDR3 covers 16 residues. With V trimmed by 0 bases and J by 0 bases, 5 bases remained unmatched. Germline V CDR1 and CDR2: SGHKS, YYEKEE (reference sequence).